The next 27 T cell receptor beta chains were all read from a single sample in a study of blood T cell repertoires in COVID-19. Only in-frame clones appear in the TCRdb table, and some are missing; sequencing was by immunoSEQ multiplex PCR. The profile shows a few hundred thousand clones, around 90% of them singletons. The sample was peripheral blood. Receptors originate from a young man with COVID-19, enrolled during active disease.

J is TRBJ2-7 and V is TRBV3-1 (or the pseudogene TRBV3-2); 12 bases line up with TRBD2. V lost 6 bases and J lost 4; bases outside the gene matches: 4. The V gene's germline CDR1 is LGHDT and CDR2 YNNKEL (reference sequence). This CDR3 has 14 residues. The CDR3 DNA follows: TGTGCCAGCAGTCCCGGGACTAGCGGGTACGAGCAGTACTTC. Protein sequence: CASSPGTSGYEQYF.

This chain links TRBV7-3 with TRBJ1-2; TRBD1 is a possible D gene (5 bases). Looked up from germline, CDR1 is SGHTA and CDR2 is FQGTGA. CDR3 length: 14 amino acids. With 5 bases removed from V and 6 bases from J, the gap between germline ends came to 16 bases. The CDR3 DNA reads as TGTGCCAGCAGCCCTGAACCTCAGGGTAATGGCTACACCTTC. Encoded protein: CASSPEPQGNGYTF.

This clone was detected only once. V gene TRBV24-1 combines with J gene TRBJ2-1, with 9 bases fitting TRBD1. CDR1 and CDR2 (germline): KGHDR, SFDVKD. V shed 3 bases, J shed 4 bases, and the junction held 6 bases outside the gene matches. The CDR3 has 16 amino acids. The CDR3 spells CATSDHTGGLYNEQFF. The CDR3 region has the DNA TGTGCCACCAGTGATCACACAGGGGGCCTATACAATGAGCAGTTCTTC.

The chain carries TRBV18 and TRBJ2-7; TRBD1 matches 10 bases. Trimming at V came to 3 bases and at J to 5 bases, leaving 1 base not matched to a gene. The CDR3 is made up of 13 amino acids. Per the germline V gene, CDR1 is KGHSH and CDR2 is LQKENI. This CDR3 reads CASSPGQGNEQYF. The DNA of the CDR3 is TGTGCCAGCTCACCGGGACAGGGGAACGAGCAGTACTTC.

This clone was detected only once. The chain has TRBV12-3 or TRBV12-4 and TRBJ1-1, with a weak D call TRBD1 (6 bases). The CDR3 is made up of 12 amino acids. Between the trimmed V and J ends, which lost 6 bases and 10 bases, there was a span of 15 bases. In DNA form, the CDR3 reads TGTGCCAGCAGCATTAACAGGGCCCCAGCTTTCTTT. Translation gives CASSINRAPAFF.

The genes are TRBV5-1 and TRBJ2-7; TRBD2 might be the D (6 bases). Germline CDR1 SGHRS, CDR2 YFSETQ. The length of the CDR3 is 14 residues. The ends were cut back, 2 bases at V and 5 bases at J, with 14 bases in the middle. CDR3 bases: TGCGCCAGCAGCTTTGCCTTACTAGCTCACGAGCAGTACTTC. Translating gives CASSFALLAHEQYF.

The chain employs TRBV2 and TRBJ1-5, with D maybe TRBD1 (6 bases). V gave up 2 bases and J gave up 5 bases, with 10 bases separating them. The CDR3 runs 14 residues. Germline CDR1 reads SNHLY; CDR2 reads FYNNEI. CDR3 nucleotides: TGTGCCAGCAGTGAATTGGCAGGGGATCAGCCCCAGCATTTT. It yields the protein CASSELAGDQPQHF.

The chain couples TRBV25-1 to TRBJ2-2; 7 bases line up with TRBD2. Germline V gene sequence: CDR1 MGHDK, CDR2 SYGVNS. V was pared by 0 bases and J by 6 bases, with 7 bases of the junction left unmatched. The CDR3 is 16 residues long. For the CDR3, the DNA is TGTGCCAGCAGTGAATACGGTAGCGGGCTGGCCGGGGAGCTGTTTTTT. Its protein is CASSEYGSGLAGELFF.

The chain employs TRBV19 and TRBJ1-5, with TRBD1 identical over 10 bases. There are 14 residues in the CDR3. Germline values: CDR1 LNHDA, CDR2 SQIVND (reference sequence). The V segment lost 9 bases and the J segment 2 bases; nucleotides outside the gene matches: 4. CDR3 protein: CASRQGAGNQPQHF. CDR3 in DNA: TGTGCCAGCAGACAGGGGGCCGGCAATCAGCCCCAGCATTTT.

This clone has a handful of counts. The chain has TRBV5-5 and TRBJ2-7, with D possibly matching TRBD1 (7 bases). The CDR3 is made up of 15 amino acids. V was cut by 6 bases and J by 4 bases, with 20 bases left in between. The germline V gene has CDR1 SGHKS and CDR2 YYEKEE (reference sequence). CDR3 loop: CASNQVEGASYEQYF. The CDR3 DNA follows: TGTGCCAGCAATCAGGTGGAGGGGGCTTCTTACGAGCAGTACTTC.

This clone appeared a few times. The chain has TRBV3-1 (or the pseudogene TRBV3-2) and TRBJ2-3; TRBD1 agrees at 10 bases. This CDR3 contains 18 residues. The junction had 15 bases not matched to a gene; V was cut back by 8 bases and J by 1 base. From germline, CDR1 is LGHDT and CDR2 YNNKEL (reference sequence). This CDR3 reads CASAGATMTGGRTDTQYF. CDR3 sequence (DNA): TGTGCCAGCGCCGGGGCGACGATGACAGGGGGCCGCACAGATACGCAGTATTTT.

The J gene is TRBJ2-3, the V gene TRBV19; TRBD2 matches 13 bases. This CDR3 has 14 amino acids. Trimming cost V 6 bases and J 6 bases; bases outside gene matches: 3. Germline CDR1 and CDR2: LNHDA and SQIVND (reference sequence). The CDR3 bases are TGTGCCAGTAGGGAGACTAGCGGGGGGGATACGCAGTATTTT. It specifies CASRETSGGDTQYF.

This clone was picked up a small number of times. The chain uses TRBV6-5 and TRBJ1-2; 7 bases match TRBD1. The CDR3 runs 13 residues. Per germline, CDR1 MNHEY and CDR2 SVGAGI. J was trimmed by 8 bases and V by 7 bases; bases with no gene match: 10. CDR3 sequence reads: CASTLDRTAGYTF. CDR3 DNA sequence: TGTGCCAGCACCCTGGACAGGACGGCAGGCTACACCTTC.

The chain uses TRBV18 and TRBJ1-6, with D tentatively TRBD1 (6 bases). This CDR3 is built from 16 residues. Germline V gene sequence: CDR1 KGHSH, CDR2 LQKENI. With 2 bases removed from V and 10 bases from J, the gap between germline ends came to 18 bases. The CDR3 spells CASSPSPRGRISPLHF. DNA of the CDR3: TGTGCCAGCTCACCATCGCCGCGGGGGCGCATATCACCCCTCCACTTT.

The chain uses TRBV2 and TRBJ2-2; no reliable D call. CDR3 length: 17 residues. From germline, CDR1 is SNHLY and CDR2 FYNNEI. V gave up 1 base and J gave up 1 base, with 13 bases separating them. The CDR3, as DNA: TGTGCCAGCAGTGAAGTTTTGACATTACAGAACACCGGGGAGCTGTTTTTT. This sequence encodes CASSEVLTLQNTGELFF.

V usage is TRBV7-9 and J usage is TRBJ2-7; 7 nucleotides align to TRBD2. The CDR3 contains 15 residues. Trimming cost V 5 bases and J 8 bases; bases outside gene matches: 15. Germline CDR1 and CDR2: SEHNR and FQNEAQ (reference sequence). DNA for the CDR3: TGTGCCAGCAGCGGGGGGGATAGCGCCCCCCGGCAGCAGTACTTC. This sequence encodes CASSGGDSAPRQQYF.

V is TRBV7-2 and J is TRBJ2-5, with D perhaps matching TRBD1 (5 bases). Germline-derived CDR1 and CDR2 are SGHTA and FQGNSA. V gave up 2 bases and J gave up 0 bases, with 10 bases separating them. This CDR3 is built from 15 residues. The CDR3 loop is CASSLRQLYQETQYF. CDR3 nucleotides: TGTGCCAGCAGCTTAAGACAGCTATACCAAGAGACCCAGTACTTC.

The rearrangement uses TRBV4-1 and TRBJ1-2; the match to TRBD1 covers 7 bases. The CDR3 spans 13 residues. The ends lost 1 base at V and 6 bases at J; junction bases unmatched: 2. Germline V gene lookup returns CDR1 MGHRA and CDR2 YSYEKL. CDR3 residues: CASSQVGGDGYTF. In nucleotides, the CDR3 is TGCGCCAGCAGCCAAGTAGGGGGCGATGGCTACACCTTC.

This clone was found once. V usage is TRBV11-3 and J usage is TRBJ1-6; D not resolved. The CDR3 spans 17 residues. Germline CDR1 SGHNT, CDR2 YENEEA. V gave up 0 bases and J gave up 0 bases, with 9 bases separating them. The CDR3 DNA follows: TGTGCCAGCAGCTTAGAACACGGGAGCTCCTATAATTCACCCCTCCACTTT. It translates to CASSLEHGSSYNSPLHF.

On this clone: The sample contains more than one DNA sequence encoding this CDR3. V usage is TRBV7-9 and J usage is TRBJ1-6; 7 bases fit TRBD1. Germline V gene sequence: CDR1 SEHNR, CDR2 FQNEAQ (reference sequence). This CDR3 contains 14 residues. With V trimmed by 6 bases and J by 7 bases, 6 bases remained unmatched. The CDR3 loop is CASRRQGGNSPLHF. The CDR3 nucleotides are TGTGCCAGCAGAAGACAGGGTGGGAATTCACCCCTCCACTTT.

CDR3 nucleotide sequence: TGTGCCAGCAGCCCGAGAAGAGACAGGGCGTCCTACAATGAGCAGTTCTTC. This gives the protein CASSPRRDRASYNEQFF. The V and J genes are TRBV7-9 and TRBJ2-1; 7 bases line up with TRBD1. V trimming: 5 bases; J trimming: 1 base; junction bases outside the gene matches: 11. CDR1 SEHNR and CDR2 FQNEAQ come from the germline V gene (reference sequence). This CDR3 spans 17 amino acids.

This chain joins TRBV11-3 and TRBJ2-7; 7 positions match TRBD2. The V gene end was trimmed by 1 base and the J gene end by 2 bases; junction bases not matched to a gene: 20. This CDR3 contains 20 residues. Germline V CDR1 and CDR2: SGHNT, YENEEA. CDR3 residues: CASSLVSWFFWTRPTYEQYF. The CDR3 nucleotides are TGTGCCAGCAGCTTAGTTTCCTGGTTTTTCTGGACTAGACCAACCTACGAGCAGTACTTC. Based on the CDR3 plus reference TRBV11-3 and TRBJ2-7, the full variable domain is EAGVVQSPRYKIIEKKQPVAFWCNPISGHNTLYWYLQNLGQGPELLIRYENEEAVDDSQLPKDRFSAERLKGVDSTLKIQPAELGDSAVYLCASSLVSWFFWTRPTYEQYFGPGTRLTVT.

The V and J genes are TRBV2 and TRBJ2-2, with D uncertain. Germline V lookup: CDR1 SNHLY, CDR2 FYNNEI. This CDR3 spans 16 amino acids. The V and J ends lost 2 bases and 3 bases respectively, with 13 bases between them. The CDR3 here is CASSELQAIHTGELFF. In DNA, the CDR3 is TGTGCCAGCAGTGAACTCCAGGCAATCCACACCGGGGAGCTGTTTTTT. Complete variable domain (other parts from reference TRBV2 and TRBJ2-2): EPEVTQTPSHQVTQMGQEVILRCVPISNHLYFYWYRQILGQKVEFLVSFYNNEISEKSEIFDDQFSVERPDGSNFTLKIRSTKLEDSAMYFCASSELQAIHTGELFFGEGSRLTVL.

The V and J genes are TRBV9 and TRBJ2-3; D may be TRBD2 (6 bases). V lost 0 bases and J lost 1, with 9 bases in between. The CDR3 is made up of 15 amino acids. Germline V gives CDR1 SGDLS, CDR2 YYNGEE. The CDR3 DNA reads TGTGCCAGCAGCGTAGCGGGAGCTGGCACAGATACGCAGTATTTT. Protein product: CASSVAGAGTDTQYF.

This clone has only one observation. This chain links TRBV19 with TRBJ2-2, with 7 bases fitting TRBD1. CDR1 and CDR2 from the germline V gene are LNHDA and SQIVND (reference sequence). This CDR3 is 15 amino acids long. The ends lost 6 bases at V and 4 bases at J; junction bases unmatched: 8. The CDR3 is CASSRRQGITGELFF. For the CDR3, the DNA is TGTGCCAGTAGCAGGCGACAGGGTATCACCGGGGAGCTGTTTTTT. The whole variable domain, remainder taken from reference TRBV19 and TRBJ2-2, is DGGITQSPKYLFRKEGQNVTLSCEQNLNHDAMYWYRQDPGQGLRLIYYSQIVNDFQKGDIAEGYSVSREKKESFPLTVTSAQKNPTAFYLCASSRRQGITGELFFGEGSRLTVL.

The chain is built from TRBV14 and TRBJ1-1, with D uncertain. V was shortened by 4 bases and J by 0 bases, with 9 bases between the two germline ends. CDR1 SGHDN and CDR2 FVKESK come from the germline V gene. This CDR3 comprises 14 residues. CDR3 loop: CASSPSLMNTEAFF. CDR3 bases: TGTGCCAGCAGCCCTTCCCTAATGAACACTGAAGCTTTCTTT.

The rearrangement joins TRBV11-3 to TRBJ1-4; D is possibly TRBD1 (6 bases). V lost 6 bases and J lost 7, with 18 bases in between. CDR3 size: 15 residues. Germline V gene lookup returns CDR1 SGHNT and CDR2 YENEEA. The CDR3 is CASSSDQGQSEKLFF. The CDR3 nucleotides read TGTGCCAGCAGTTCAGATCAAGGACAGAGTGAAAAACTGTTTTTT.